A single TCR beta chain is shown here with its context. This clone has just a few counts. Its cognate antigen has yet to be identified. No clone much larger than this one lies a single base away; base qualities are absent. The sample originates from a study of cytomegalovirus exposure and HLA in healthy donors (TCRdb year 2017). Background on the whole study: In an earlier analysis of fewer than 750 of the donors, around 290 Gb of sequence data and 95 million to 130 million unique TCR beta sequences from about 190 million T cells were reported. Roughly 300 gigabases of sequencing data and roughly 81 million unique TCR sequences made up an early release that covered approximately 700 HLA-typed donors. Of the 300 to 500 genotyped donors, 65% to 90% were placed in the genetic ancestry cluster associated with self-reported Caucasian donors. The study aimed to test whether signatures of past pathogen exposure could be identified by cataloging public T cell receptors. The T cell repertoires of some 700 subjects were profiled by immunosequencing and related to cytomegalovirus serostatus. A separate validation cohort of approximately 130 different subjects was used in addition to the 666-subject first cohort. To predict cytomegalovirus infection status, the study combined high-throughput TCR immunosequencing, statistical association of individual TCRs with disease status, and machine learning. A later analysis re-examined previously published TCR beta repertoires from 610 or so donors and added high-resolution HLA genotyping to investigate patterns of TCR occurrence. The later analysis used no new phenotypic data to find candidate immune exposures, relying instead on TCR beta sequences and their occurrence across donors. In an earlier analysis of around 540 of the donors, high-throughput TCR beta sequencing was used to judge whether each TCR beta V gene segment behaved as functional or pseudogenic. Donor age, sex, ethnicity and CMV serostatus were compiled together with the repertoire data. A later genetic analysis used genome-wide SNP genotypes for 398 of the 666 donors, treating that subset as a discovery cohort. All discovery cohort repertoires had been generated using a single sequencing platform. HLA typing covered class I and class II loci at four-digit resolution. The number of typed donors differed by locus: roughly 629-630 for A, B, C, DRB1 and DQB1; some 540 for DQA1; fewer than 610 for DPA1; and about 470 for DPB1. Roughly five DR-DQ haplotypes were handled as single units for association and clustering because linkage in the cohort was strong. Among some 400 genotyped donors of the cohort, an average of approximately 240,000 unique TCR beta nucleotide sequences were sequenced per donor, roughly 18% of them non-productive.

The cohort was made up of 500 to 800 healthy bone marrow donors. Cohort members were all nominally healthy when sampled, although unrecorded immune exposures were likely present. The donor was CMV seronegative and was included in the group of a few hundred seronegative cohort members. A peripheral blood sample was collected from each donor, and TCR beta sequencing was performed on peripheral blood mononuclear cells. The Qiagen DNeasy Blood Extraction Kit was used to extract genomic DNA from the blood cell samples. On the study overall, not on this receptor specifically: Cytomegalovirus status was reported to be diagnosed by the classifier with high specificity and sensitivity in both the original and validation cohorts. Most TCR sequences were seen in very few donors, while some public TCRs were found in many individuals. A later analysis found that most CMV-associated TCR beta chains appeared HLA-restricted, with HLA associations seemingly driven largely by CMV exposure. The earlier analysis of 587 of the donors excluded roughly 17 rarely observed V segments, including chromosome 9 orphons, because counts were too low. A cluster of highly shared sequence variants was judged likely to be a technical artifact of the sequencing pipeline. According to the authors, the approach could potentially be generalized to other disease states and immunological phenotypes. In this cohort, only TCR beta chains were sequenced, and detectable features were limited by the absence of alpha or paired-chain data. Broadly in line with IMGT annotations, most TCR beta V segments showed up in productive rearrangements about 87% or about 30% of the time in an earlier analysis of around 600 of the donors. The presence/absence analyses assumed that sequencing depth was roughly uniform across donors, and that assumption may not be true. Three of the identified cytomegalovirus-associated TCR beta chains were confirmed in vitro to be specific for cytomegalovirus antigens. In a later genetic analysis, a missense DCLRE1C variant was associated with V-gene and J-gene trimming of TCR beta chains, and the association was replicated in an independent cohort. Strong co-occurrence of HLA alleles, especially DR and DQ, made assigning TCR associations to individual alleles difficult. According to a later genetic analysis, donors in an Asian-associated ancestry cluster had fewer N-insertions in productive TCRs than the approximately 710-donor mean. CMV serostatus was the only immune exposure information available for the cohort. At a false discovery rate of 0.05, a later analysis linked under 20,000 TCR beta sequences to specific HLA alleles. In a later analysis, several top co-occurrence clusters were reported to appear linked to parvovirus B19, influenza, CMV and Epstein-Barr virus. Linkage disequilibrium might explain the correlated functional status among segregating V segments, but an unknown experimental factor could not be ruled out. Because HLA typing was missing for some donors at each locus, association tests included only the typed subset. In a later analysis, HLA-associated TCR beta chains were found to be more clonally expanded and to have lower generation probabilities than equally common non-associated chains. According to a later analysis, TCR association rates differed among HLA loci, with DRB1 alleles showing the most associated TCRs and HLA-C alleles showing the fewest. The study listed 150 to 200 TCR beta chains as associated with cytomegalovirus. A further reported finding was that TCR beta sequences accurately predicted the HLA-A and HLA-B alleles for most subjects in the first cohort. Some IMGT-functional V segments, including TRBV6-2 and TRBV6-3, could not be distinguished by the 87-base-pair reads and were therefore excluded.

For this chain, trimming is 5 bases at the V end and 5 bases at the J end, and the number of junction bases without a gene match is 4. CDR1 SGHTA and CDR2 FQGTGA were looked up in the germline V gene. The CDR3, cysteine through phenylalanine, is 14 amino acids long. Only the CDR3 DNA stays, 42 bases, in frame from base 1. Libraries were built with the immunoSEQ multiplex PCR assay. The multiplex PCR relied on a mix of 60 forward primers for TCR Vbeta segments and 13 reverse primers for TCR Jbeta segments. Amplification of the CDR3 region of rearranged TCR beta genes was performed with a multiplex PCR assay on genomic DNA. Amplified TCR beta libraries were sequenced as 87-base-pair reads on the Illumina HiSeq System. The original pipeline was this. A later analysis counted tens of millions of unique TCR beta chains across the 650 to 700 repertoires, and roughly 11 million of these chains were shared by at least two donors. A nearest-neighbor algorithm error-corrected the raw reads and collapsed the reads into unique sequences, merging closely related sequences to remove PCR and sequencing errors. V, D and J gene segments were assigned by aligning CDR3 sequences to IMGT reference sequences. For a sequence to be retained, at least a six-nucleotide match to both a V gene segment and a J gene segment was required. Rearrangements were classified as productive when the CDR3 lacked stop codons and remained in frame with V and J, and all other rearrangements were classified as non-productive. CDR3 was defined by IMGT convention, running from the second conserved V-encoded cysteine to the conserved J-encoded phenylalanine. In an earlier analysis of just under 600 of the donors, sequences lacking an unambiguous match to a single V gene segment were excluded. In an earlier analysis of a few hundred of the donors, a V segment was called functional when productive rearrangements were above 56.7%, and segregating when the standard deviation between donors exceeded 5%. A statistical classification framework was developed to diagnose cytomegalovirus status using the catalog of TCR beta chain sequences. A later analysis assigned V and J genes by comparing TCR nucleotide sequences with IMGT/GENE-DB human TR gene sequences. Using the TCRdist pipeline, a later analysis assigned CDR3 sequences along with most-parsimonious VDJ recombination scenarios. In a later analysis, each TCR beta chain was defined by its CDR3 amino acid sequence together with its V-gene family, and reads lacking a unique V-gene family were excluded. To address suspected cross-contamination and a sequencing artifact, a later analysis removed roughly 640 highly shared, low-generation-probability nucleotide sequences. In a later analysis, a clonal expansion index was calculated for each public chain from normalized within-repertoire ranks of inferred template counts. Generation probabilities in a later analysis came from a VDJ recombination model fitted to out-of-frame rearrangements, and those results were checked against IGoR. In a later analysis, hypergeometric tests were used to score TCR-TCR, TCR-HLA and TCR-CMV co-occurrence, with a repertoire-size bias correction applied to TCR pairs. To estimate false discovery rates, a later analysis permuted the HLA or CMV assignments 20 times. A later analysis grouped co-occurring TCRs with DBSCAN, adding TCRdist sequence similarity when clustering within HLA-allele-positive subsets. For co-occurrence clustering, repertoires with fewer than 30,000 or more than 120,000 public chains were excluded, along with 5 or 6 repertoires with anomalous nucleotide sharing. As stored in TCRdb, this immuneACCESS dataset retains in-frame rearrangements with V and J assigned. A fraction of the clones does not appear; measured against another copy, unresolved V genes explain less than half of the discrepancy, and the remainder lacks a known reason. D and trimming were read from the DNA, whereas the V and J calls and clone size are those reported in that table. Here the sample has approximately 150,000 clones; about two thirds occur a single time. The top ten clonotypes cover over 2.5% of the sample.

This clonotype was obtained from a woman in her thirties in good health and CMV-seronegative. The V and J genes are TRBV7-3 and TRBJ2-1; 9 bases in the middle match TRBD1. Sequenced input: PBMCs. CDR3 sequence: CASSNGQGNNEQFF. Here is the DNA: TGTGCCAGCAGCAACGGACAGGGGAACAATGAGCAGTTCTTC.